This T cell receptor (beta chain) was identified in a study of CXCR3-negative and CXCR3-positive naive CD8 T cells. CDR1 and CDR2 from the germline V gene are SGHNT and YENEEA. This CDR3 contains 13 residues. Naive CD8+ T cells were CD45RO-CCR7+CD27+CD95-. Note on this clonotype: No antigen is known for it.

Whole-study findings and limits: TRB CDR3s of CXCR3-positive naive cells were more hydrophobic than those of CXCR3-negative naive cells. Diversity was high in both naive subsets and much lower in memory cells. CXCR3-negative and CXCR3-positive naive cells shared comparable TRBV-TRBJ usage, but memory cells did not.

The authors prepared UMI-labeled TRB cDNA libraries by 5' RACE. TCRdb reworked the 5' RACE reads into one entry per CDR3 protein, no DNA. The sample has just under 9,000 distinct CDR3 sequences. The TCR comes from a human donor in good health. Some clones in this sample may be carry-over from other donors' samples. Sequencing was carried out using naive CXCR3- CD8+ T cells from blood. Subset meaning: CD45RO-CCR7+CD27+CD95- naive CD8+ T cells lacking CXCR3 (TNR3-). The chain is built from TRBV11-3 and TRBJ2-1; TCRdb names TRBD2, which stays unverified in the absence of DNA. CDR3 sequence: CASKGLSYNEQFF.